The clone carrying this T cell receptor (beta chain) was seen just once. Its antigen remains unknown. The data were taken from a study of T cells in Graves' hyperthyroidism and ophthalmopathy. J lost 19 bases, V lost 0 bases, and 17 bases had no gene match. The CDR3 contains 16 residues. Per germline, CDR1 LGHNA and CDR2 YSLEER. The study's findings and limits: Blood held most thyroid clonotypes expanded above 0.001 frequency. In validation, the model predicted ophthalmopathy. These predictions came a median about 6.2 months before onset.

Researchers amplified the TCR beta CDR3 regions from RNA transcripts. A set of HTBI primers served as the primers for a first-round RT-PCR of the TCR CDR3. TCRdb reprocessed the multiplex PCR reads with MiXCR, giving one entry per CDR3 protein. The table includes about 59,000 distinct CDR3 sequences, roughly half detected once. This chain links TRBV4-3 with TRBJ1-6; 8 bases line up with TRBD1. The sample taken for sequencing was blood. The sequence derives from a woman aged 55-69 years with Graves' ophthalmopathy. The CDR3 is CASSQEVRGREETQHF. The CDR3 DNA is TGCGCCAGCAGCCAAGAAGTCAGGGGGCGGGAAGAGACCCAGCACTTT.